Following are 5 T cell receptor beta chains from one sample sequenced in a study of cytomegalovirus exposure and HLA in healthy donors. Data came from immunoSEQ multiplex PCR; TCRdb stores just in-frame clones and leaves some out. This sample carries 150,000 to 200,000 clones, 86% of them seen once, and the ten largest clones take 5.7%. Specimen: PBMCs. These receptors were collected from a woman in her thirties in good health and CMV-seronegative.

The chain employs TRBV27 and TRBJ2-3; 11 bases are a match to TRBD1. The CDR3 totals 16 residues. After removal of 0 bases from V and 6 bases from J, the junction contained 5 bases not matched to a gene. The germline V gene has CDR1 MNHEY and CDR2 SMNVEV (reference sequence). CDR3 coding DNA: TGTGCCAGCAGTTTATCTTCTTGGGACAGGGGGGATACGCAGTATTTT. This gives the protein CASSLSSWDRGDTQYF.

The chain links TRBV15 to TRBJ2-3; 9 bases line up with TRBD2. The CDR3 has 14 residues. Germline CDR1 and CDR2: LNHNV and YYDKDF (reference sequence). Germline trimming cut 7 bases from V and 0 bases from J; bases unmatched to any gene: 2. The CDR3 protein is CATMLAGSTDTQYF. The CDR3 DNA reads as TGTGCCACCATGCTAGCGGGAAGCACAGATACGCAGTATTTT.

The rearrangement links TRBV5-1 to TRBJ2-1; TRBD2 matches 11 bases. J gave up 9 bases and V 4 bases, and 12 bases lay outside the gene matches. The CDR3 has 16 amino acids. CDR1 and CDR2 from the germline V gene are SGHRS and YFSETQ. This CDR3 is CASSRMTSGVFSEQFF. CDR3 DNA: TGCGCCAGCAGCCGCATGACTAGCGGGGTCTTTAGTGAGCAGTTCTTC.

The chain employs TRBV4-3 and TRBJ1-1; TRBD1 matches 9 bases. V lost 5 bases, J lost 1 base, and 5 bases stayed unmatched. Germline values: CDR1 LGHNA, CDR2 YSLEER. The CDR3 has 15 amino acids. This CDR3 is CASSAQGAENTEAFF. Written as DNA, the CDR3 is TGCGCCAGCAGCGCACAGGGGGCTGAGAACACTGAAGCTTTCTTT.

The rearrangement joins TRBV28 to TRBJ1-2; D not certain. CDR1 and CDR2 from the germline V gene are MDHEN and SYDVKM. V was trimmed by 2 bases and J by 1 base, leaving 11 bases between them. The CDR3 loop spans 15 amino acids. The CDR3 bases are TGTGCCAGCAGTTTAAGGTCGGAAGTTAACTATGGCTACACCTTC. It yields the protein CASSLRSEVNYGYTF.